This entry lists 14 T cell receptor beta chains sequenced from one sample in a study of cytomegalovirus exposure and HLA in healthy donors. Primers for the PCR totalled 60 Vbeta and 13 Jbeta. Generated by immunoSEQ multiplex PCR, the TCRdb table keeps only in-frame clones and is missing some. The sample holds over 85,000 clones, 80% seen once. What was sequenced was PBMCs. These receptors were obtained from a woman aged 55-69 years in good health and CMV-seropositive.

The chain combines TRBV5-1 with TRBJ2-1; D is ambiguous. Deletions cut 1 base from V and 7 bases from J, with 12 bases between. Per germline, CDR1 SGHRS and CDR2 YFSETQ. There are 14 residues in the CDR3. In DNA form, the CDR3 reads TGCGCCAGCAGCTTGACTCTCCAAGATAATGAGCAGTTCTTC. Its protein product is CASSLTLQDNEQFF. Complete variable domain (other parts from reference TRBV5-1 and TRBJ2-1): KAGVTQTPRYLIKTRGQQVTLSCSPISGHRSVSWYQQTPGQGLQFLFEYFSETQRNKGNFPGRFSGRQFSNSRSEMNVSTLELGDSALYLCASSLTLQDNEQFFGPGTRLTVL.

This clone was counted once. The chain couples TRBV6-1 to TRBJ1-2; 7 bases map to TRBD1. The junction had 15 bases not matched to a gene; V was cut back by 2 bases and J by 3 bases. CDR1 and CDR2 from the germline V gene are MNHNS and SASEGT. CDR3 size: 18 residues. CDR3 in amino acids: CASSEWPRQGRDDYGYTF. DNA for the CDR3: TGTGCCAGCAGTGAATGGCCCCGACAGGGTCGGGACGACTATGGCTACACCTTC.

The chain links TRBV30 to TRBJ1-3, with D perhaps TRBD1 (6 bases). V was clipped by 8 bases and J by 1 base, with 12 bases between them. The V gene's germline CDR1 is GTSNPN and CDR2 SVGIG (reference sequence). The CDR3 contains 13 residues. DNA of the CDR3: TGTGCCCGTCCCGGACAGTCTGGAAACACCATATATTTT. This gives the protein CARPGQSGNTIYF.

The V and J genes are TRBV4-1 and TRBJ2-7, with 7 bases fitting TRBD1. Germline loops: CDR1 MGHRA, CDR2 YSYEKL. The CDR3 covers 16 residues. The trim removed 4 bases at V and 9 bases at J, leaving 18 bases unmatched. The CDR3 here is CASSRYEKGQFAGQYF. CDR3 in DNA: TGCGCCAGCAGCCGTTACGAAAAGGGACAGTTCGCCGGGCAGTACTTC.

The rearrangement links TRBV28 to TRBJ2-5; D is perhaps TRBD1 (6 bases). TRBJ2-7 explains the end of the DNA better; the J call may be wrong. The CDR3 runs to 16 residues. Germline V CDR1 and CDR2: MDHEN, SYDVKM. The CDR3: CASSQIRTDGSYEQYF. The CDR3 DNA reads TGTGCCAGCAGCCAGATTAGGACAGACGGGTCCTACGAGCAGTACTTC.

The chain links TRBV5-1 to TRBJ2-5; TRBD1 aligns across 7 bases. V shed 3 bases, J shed 3 bases, and the junction held 2 bases outside the gene matches. The CDR3 extends over 13 amino acids. Germline V gives CDR1 SGHRS, CDR2 YFSETQ. The CDR3 here is CASSYDREETQYF. The CDR3 bases are TGCGCCAGCAGCTACGACAGGGAAGAGACCCAGTACTTC. The full variable domain, with the rest looked up from reference TRBV5-1 and TRBJ2-5, is KAGVTQTPRYLIKTRGQQVTLSCSPISGHRSVSWYQQTPGQGLQFLFEYFSETQRNKGNFPGRFSGRQFSNSRSEMNVSTLELGDSALYLCASSYDREETQYFGPGTRLLVL.

In its sample, this clone was seen once. The rearrangement uses TRBV18 and TRBJ2-1; 7 nucleotides align to TRBD2. Trimming cost V 6 bases and J 3 bases; bases outside gene matches: 8. The CDR3 is 15 amino acids. The germline CDR1 and CDR2 sequences are KGHSH and LQKENI. The DNA for the CDR3 is TGTGCCAGCTCCCGGACTAGAAGGGACTACAATGAGCAGTTCTTC. This sequence encodes CASSRTRRDYNEQFF.

This chain connects TRBV2 to TRBJ1-1, with TRBD1 as a possible D gene (5 bases). The CDR3 contains 12 residues. Germline CDR1 and CDR2: SNHLY and FYNNEI. The ends were cut back, 7 bases at V and 7 bases at J, with 13 bases in the middle. The CDR3: CASIEGEVEAFF. CDR3 DNA: TGTGCCAGCATCGAAGGGGAGGTTGAAGCTTTCTTT.

Here the CDR3 DNA reads TGTGCCAGTAGACCGGGACTAGCGGCAGTCCTGTGGAGCACAGATACGCAGTATTTT. Protein sequence: CASRPGLAAVLWSTDTQYF. V gene TRBV19 combines with J gene TRBJ2-3; 11 nucleotides agree with TRBD2. Per the germline V gene, CDR1 is LNHDA and CDR2 is SQIVND (reference sequence). The CDR3 length is 19 residues. After removal of 6 bases from V and 0 bases from J, the junction contained 14 bases not matched to a gene.

V usage is TRBV11-3 and J usage is TRBJ2-2; D ambiguous. Germline loops: CDR1 SGHNT, CDR2 YENEEA. The CDR3 is 18 residues long. V lost 5 bases and J lost 7, with 26 bases in between. In DNA, the CDR3 is TGTGCCAGCAGCCCACCTCGTGGCAGAGAGGCCCAACACGGGGAGCTGTTTTTT. Its protein is CASSPPRGREAQHGELFF.

V and J are TRBV27 and TRBJ1-1, with TRBD1 as a possible D gene (5 bases). This CDR3 is 14 amino acids long. Germline V gives CDR1 MNHEY, CDR2 SMNVEV (reference sequence). V lost 10 bases and J 5 bases, leaving 20 bases between the germline ends. CDR3 nucleotides: TGTGCCACCCAGGGCGGGGGACTTGGGACTGAAGCTTTCTTT. It yields the protein CATQGGGLGTEAFF.

Note on this clone: The junction departs from the called germline gene at one end, perhaps through a read error. Distinct nucleotide sequences in the sample also encode this CDR3. The V call is TRBV5-5, the J call TRBJ1-2; D might be TRBD1 (5 bases). The CDR3 contains 13 residues. The germline gives CDR1 SGHKS, CDR2 YYEKEE (reference sequence). CDR3 DNA: TGCGCCAGCAGCTTGCGGGGGGACGGCGGCTACACCTTC. Translation gives CASSLRGDGGYTF.

This clone was seen a single time. The gene calls are TRBV4-2 and TRBJ1-2; tentative D call: TRBD1 (5 bases). The germline CDR1 and CDR2 sequences are LGHNA and YNFKEQ. V was pared by 0 bases and J by 4 bases, with 9 bases between. CDR3 length equals 14 residues. The CDR3 nucleotides are TGTGCCAGCAGCCAAGACTTGGGGGGCTATGGCTACACCTTC. Its protein is CASSQDLGGYGYTF.

V is TRBV7-9 and J is TRBJ1-2; D gene ambiguous. Per germline, CDR1 SEHNR and CDR2 FQNEAQ (reference sequence). The CDR3 runs to 14 residues. Trimming removed 5 bases at V and 4 bases at J, with 14 bases between. In DNA, the CDR3 is TGTGCCAGCAGCCCCGAGGTTTCCCTCTATGGCTACACCTTC. Its translation is CASSPEVSLYGYTF.